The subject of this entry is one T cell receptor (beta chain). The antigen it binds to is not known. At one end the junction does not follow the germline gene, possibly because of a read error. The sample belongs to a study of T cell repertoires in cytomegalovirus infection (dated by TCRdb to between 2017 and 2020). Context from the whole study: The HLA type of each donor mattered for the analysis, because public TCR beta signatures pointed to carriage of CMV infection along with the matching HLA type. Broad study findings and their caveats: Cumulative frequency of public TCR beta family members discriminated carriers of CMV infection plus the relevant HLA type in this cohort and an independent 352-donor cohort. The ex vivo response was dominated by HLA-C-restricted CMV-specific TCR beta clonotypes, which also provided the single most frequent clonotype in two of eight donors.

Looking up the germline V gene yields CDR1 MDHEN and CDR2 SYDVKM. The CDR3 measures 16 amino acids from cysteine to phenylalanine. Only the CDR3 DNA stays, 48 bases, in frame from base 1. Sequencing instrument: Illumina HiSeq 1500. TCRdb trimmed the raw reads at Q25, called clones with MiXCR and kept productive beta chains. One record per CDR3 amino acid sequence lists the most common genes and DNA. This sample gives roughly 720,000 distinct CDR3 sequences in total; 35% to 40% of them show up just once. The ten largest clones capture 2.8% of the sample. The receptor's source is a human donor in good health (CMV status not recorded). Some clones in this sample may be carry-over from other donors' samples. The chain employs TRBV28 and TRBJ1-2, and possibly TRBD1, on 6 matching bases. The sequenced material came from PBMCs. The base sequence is TGTGCCATCAGTACAGCCGGGGGACATGGGGCTCGCGGCTACACCTTC. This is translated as CAISTAGGHGARGYTF.